A single T cell receptor (beta chain) is shown here with its context. Its antigen is undetermined. The data originate from a study of shared clonotypes between healthy human individuals. Findings and limits, study-wide: Among a handful of donors, about 5% of naive CD4 clonotypes were found in common.

CD45RO-negative, CCR7-positively selected cells formed the naive CD8 fraction, excluding terminally differentiated effector memory CD45RA+ cells. The length of the CDR3 is 19 residues. Germline values: CDR1 SGHRS, CDR2 YFSETQ. J gave up 0 bases and V 4 bases, and 18 bases lay outside the gene matches. TCRdb's copy holds only in-frame clones and misses some; the assay was immunoSEQ multiplex PCR. Of about 820,000 clones listed, over 90% are singletons. This clonotype was obtained from a man aged 30 to 39 in good health. The chain links TRBV5-1 to TRBJ2-7, with 8 bases fitting TRBD2. Sequenced sample: naive CD8+ T cells sorted from blood. CDR3 in amino acids: CASSQPRDGSGTFSYEQYF. DNA of the CDR3: TGCGCCAGCAGCCAGCCAAGGGATGGTAGCGGGACCTTCTCCTACGAGCAGTACTTC.